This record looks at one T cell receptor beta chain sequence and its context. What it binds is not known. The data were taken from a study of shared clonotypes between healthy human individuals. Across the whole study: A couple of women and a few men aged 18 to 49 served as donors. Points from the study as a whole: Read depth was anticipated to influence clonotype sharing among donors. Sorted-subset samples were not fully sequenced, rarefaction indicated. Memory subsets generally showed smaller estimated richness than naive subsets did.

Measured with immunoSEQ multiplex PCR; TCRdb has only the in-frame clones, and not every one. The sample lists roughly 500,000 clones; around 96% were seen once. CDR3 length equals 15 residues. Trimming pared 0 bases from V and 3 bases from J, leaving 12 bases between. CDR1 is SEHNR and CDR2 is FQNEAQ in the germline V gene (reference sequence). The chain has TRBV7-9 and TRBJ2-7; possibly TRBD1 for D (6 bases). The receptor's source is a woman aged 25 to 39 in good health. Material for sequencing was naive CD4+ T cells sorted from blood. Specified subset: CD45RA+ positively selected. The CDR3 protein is CASSLAGTPGYEQYF. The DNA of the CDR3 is TGTGCCAGCAGCTTAGCTGGGACACCCGGCTACGAGCAGTACTTC.